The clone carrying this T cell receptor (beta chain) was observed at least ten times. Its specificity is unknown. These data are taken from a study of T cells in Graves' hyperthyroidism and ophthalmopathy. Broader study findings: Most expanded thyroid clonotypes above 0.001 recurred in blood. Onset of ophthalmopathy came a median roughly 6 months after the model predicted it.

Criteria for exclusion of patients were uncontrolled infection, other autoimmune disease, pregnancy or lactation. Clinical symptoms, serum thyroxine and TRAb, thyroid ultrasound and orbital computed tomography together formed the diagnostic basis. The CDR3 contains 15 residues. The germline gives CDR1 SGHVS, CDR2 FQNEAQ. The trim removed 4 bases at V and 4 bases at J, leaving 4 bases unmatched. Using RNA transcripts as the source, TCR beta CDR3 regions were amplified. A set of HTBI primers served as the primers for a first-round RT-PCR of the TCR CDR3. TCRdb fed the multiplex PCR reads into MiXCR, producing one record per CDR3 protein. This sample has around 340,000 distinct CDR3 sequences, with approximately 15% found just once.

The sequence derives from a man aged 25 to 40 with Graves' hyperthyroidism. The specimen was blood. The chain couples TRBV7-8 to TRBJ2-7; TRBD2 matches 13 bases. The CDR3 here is CASSSRTSGSYEQYF. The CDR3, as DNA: TGTGCCAGCAGCTCCCGGACTAGCGGGAGTTACGAGCAGTACTTC.